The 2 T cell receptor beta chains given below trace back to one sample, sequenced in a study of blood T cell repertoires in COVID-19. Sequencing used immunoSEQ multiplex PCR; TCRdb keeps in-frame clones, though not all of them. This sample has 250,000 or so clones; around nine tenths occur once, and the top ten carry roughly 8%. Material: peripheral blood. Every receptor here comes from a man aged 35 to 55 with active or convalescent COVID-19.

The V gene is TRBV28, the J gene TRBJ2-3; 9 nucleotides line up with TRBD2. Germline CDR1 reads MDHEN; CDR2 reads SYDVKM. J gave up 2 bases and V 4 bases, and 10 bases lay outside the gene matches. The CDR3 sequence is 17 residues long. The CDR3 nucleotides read TGTGCCAGCAGTTCGCCTGTGACTAGCGGCCACACAGATACGCAGTATTTT. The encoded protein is CASSSPVTSGHTDTQYF.

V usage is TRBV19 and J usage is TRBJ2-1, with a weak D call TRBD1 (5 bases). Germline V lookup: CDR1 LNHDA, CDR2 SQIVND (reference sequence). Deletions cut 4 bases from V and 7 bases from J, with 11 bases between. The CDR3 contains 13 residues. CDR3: CASSKGFGNEQFF. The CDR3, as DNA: TGTGCCAGTAGTAAGGGGTTTGGGAATGAGCAGTTCTTC.